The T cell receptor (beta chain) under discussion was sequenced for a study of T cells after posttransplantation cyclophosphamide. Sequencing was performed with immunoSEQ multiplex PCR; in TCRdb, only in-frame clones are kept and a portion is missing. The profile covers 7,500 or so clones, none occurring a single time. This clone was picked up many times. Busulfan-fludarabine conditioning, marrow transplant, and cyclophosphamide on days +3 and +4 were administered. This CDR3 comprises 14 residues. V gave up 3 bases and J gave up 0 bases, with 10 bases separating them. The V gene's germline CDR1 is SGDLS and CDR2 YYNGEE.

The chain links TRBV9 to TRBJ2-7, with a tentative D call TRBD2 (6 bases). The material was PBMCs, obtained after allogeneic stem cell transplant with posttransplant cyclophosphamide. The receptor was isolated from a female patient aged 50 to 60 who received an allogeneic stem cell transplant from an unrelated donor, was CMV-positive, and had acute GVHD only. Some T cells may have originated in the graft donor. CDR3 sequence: CASSEKDYSYEQYF. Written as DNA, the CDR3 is TGTGCCAGCAGCGAGAAGGACTACTCCTACGAGCAGTACTTC. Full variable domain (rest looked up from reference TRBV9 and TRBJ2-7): DSGVTQTPKHLITATGQRVTLRCSPRSGDLSVYWYQQSLDQGLQFLIQYYNGEERAKGNILERFSAQQFPDLHSELNLSSLELGDSALYFCASSEKDYSYEQYFGPGTRLTVT.